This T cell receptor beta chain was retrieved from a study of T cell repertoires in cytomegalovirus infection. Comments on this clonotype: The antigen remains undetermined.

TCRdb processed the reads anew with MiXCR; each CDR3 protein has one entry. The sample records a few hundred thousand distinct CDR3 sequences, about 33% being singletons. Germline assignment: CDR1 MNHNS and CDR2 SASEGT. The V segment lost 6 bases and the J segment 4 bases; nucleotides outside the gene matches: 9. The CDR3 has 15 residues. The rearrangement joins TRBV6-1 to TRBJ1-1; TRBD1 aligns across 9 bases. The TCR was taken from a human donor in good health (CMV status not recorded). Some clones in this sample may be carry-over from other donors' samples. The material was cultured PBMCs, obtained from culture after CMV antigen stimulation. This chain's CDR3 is CASRILQGAGTEAFF. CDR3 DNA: TGTGCCAGCAGAATCCTACAGGGGGCTGGCACTGAAGCTTTCTTT.